The T cell receptor (beta chain) under discussion was sequenced for a study of response to subunit inactivated influenza vaccine. Germline CDR1 reads SEHNR; CDR2 reads FQNEAQ (reference sequence). V gave up 5 bases and J gave up 8 bases, with 13 bases separating them. The CDR3 consists of 13 residues. TCRdb re-called the RT-PCR reads with MiXCR, one entry per CDR3 protein. The table includes approximately 570,000 distinct CDR3 sequences, approximately 7.6% detected once. This clonotype was picked up a small number of times. Its antigen is still unknown. Study-level results: Authors suggested that a seasonal influenza vaccination recruits few new T cells each time.

This specimen consisted of PBMCs from blood, obtained less than 30 months after vaccination. The TCR comes from a man between 45 and 75 years old who received an inactivated influenza vaccine. V and J are TRBV7-9 and TRBJ2-4; D uncertain. The chain's CDR3 is CASSPLSRDIQYF. The CDR3 DNA is TGTGCCAGCAGCCCCCTGTCCCGAGACATTCAGTACTTC. Full variable domain (outside the CDR3, taken from reference TRBV7-9 and TRBJ2-4): DTGVSQNPRHKITKRGQNVTFRCDPISEHNRLYWYRQTLGQGPEFLTYFQNEAQLEKSRLLSDRFSAERPKGSFSTLEIQRTEQGDSAMYLCASSPLSRDIQYFGAGTRLSVL.